This T cell receptor beta chain was identified in a study of control samples from healthy donors and cancer patients. Libraries were prepared by immunoSEQ multiplex PCR; TCRdb keeps only in-frame clonotypes and omits some of them. The sample consists of under 450,000 clones, roughly 90% of them appearing once. There are 18 residues in the CDR3. From germline, CDR1 is SGHNT and CDR2 YYREEE (reference sequence). V was clipped by 0 bases and J by 0 bases, with 13 bases between them. The clonotype was recovered from a man aged 35-49 years with head and neck cancer. The chain is built from TRBV5-4 and TRBJ1-6, with D hard to call. Specimen: PBMCs. CDR3 bases: TGTGCCAGCAGCTTGGGACTGACCGCCCACTCCTATAATTCACCCCTCCACTTT. Translating gives CASSLGLTAHSYNSPLHF.